This T cell receptor (beta chain) was recovered during a study of Graves' ophthalmopathy and Graves' hyperthyroidism. Trimming stripped 5 bases from V and 4 bases from J, with 9 bases between. This CDR3 has 13 residues. Germline assignment: CDR1 SGHVS and CDR2 FQNEAQ. This clonotype was counted at least ten times. RNA transcripts yielded amplified TCR beta CDR3 regions. HTBI-primed first-round RT-PCR preceded second-round multiplex PCR. MiXCR was run by TCRdb on the multiplex PCR reads, yielding one entry per CDR3 protein. The data contain about 370,000 distinct CDR3 sequences, approximately 18% of them seen just once; the ten biggest clones take up approximately 2.4%.

V gene TRBV7-8 combines with J gene TRBJ1-3, with a possible D match to TRBD1 (5 bases). This clonotype was obtained from an adult woman with stable Graves' hyperthyroidism. The source material was peripheral blood. CDR3 sequence: CASSVRGGNTIYF. The CDR3 DNA reads TGTGCCAGCAGCGTAAGGGGAGGAAACACCATATATTTT. Filled out from reference TRBV7-8 and TRBJ1-3, the complete variable domain reads GAGVSQSPRYKVAKRGQDVALRCDPISGHVSLFWYQQALGQGPEFLTYFQNEAQLDKSGLPSDRFFAERPEGSVSTLKIQRTQQEDSAVYLCASSVRGGNTIYFGEGSWLTVV.